The 16 T cell receptor beta chains listed next were all sequenced from one sample in a study of Graves' ophthalmopathy and Graves' hyperthyroidism. CDR3 regions of TCR beta were amplified from RNA transcripts. The first-round RT-PCR employed HTBI primers together with the Qiagen OneStep RT-PCR kit. A multiplex PCR was then performed as the second round. In TCRdb, the multiplex PCR reads were re-called with MiXCR into one record per CDR3 protein. This sample carries approximately 540,000 distinct CDR3 sequences, roughly 40% of them seen once, and the ten largest clones take 4% to 5%. The sequencing input was peripheral blood or thyroid tissue (not recorded which). These receptor sequences come from an adult man with Graves' hyperthyroidism.

As to this clonotype: A junction end diverges from the germline sequence, so it may reflect a read error. V gene TRBV10-3 combines with J gene TRBJ1-5, with D unclear. In germline, CDR1 is ENHRY, CDR2 SYGVKD. The CDR3 runs to 13 residues. This CDR3 is CASSETHQETQHF. The CDR3 bases are TGTGCCAGCAGTGAGACACATCAAGAGACCCAGCATTTT.

This clonotype occurred many times. The chain recombines TRBV2 with TRBJ1-1; maybe TRBD1 (6 bases). CDR1 SNHLY and CDR2 FYNNEI come from the germline V gene. This CDR3 is built from 15 residues. V gave up 9 bases and J gave up 2 bases, with 19 bases separating them. The CDR3 coding sequence is TGTGCCAGGGGGCCGGGACACCCGAACAACACTGAAGCTTTCTTT. This encodes CARGPGHPNNTEAFF.

This clonotype was counted at least ten times. V is TRBV6-6 and J is TRBJ1-6; tentative D call: TRBD1 (5 bases). Germline V gene lookup returns CDR1 MNHNY and CDR2 SVGAGI (reference sequence). The CDR3 runs 14 residues. Trimming removed 4 bases at V and 10 bases at J, with 14 bases between. The CDR3 reads CASSWAREESPLHF. CDR3 nucleotides: TGTGCCAGCAGTTGGGCCAGGGAGGAATCACCCCTCCACTTT.

This clonotype has ten or more counts. The chain links TRBV7-8 to TRBJ2-7; 8 positions agree with TRBD2. The CDR3 is 16 residues long. Losses at the gene ends were 7 bases for V and 0 bases for J; bases not matched to a gene: 11. Germline assignment: CDR1 SGHVS and CDR2 FQNEAQ. CDR3 bases: TGTGCCAGCACCAACCAACAAGCGGGAGCCTCCTACGAGCAGTACTTC. It is translated as CASTNQQAGASYEQYF.

This clonotype showed up just a few times. The rearrangement links TRBV5-6 to TRBJ2-5; TRBD2 aligns across 9 bases. Germline V gene data show CDR1 as SGHDT and CDR2 as YYEEEE. Trimming at V came to 4 bases and at J to 4 bases, leaving 8 bases not matched to a gene. The CDR3 sequence is 15 residues long. CDR3 protein: CASSGGGGAPETQYF. DNA of the CDR3: TGTGCCAGCAGCGGCGGGGGGGGGGCCCCAGAGACCCAGTACTTC.

The V and J genes are TRBV9 and TRBJ2-3, with TRBD1 matching over 8 bases. The V gene end was trimmed by 4 bases and the J gene end by 6 bases; junction bases not matched to a gene: 7. CDR3 length: 14 amino acids. Per germline, CDR1 SGDLS and CDR2 YYNGEE. For the CDR3, the DNA is TGTGCCAGCAGCCCCTGGACAGGGATGGATACGCAGTATTTT. This sequence encodes CASSPWTGMDTQYF.

This clonotype was observed a handful of times. This sequence joins TRBV29-1 and TRBJ2-5, with 7 bases identical to TRBD2. Matching the DNA end better, TRBJ2-1 makes the J call doubtful. Germline V CDR1 and CDR2: SQVTM, ANQGSEA. CDR3 length: 16 amino acids. CDR3 DNA sequence: TGCAGCGTTGAGGGGAGGGCCGGACCGGCCTACAATGAGCAGTTCTTC. Amino acids: CSVEGRAGPAYNEQFF.

V is TRBV29-1 and J is TRBJ2-5, with TRBD1 identical over 7 bases. The CDR3 has 13 residues. CDR1 and CDR2 from the germline V gene are SQVTM and ANQGSEA. Losses at the gene ends were 8 bases for V and 5 bases for J; bases not matched to a gene: 11. Here the CDR3 reads CSSETYRGETQYF. CDR3 sequence (DNA): TGCAGCAGTGAAACCTACAGGGGCGAGACCCAGTACTTC.

This clonotype was observed at least ten times. The V gene is TRBV9, the J gene TRBJ1-4, with D unresolved. Trimming stripped 0 bases from V and 5 bases from J, with 14 bases between. The CDR3 is 16 amino acids. The germline gives CDR1 SGDLS, CDR2 YYNGEE. CDR3 residues: CASSVDGGSQNEKLFF. CDR3 coding DNA: TGTGCCAGCAGCGTAGATGGAGGGTCGCAGAATGAAAAACTGTTTTTT.

Many counts were recorded for this clonotype. The V gene is TRBV9, the J gene TRBJ2-5, with TRBD1 matching over 7 bases. CDR3 length: 15 residues. Germline CDR1 SGDLS, CDR2 YYNGEE. V lost 4 bases, J lost 4 bases, and 10 bases stayed unmatched. CDR3 coding DNA: TGTGCCAGCAGCCCGACAGGGCTCCAAGGAGAGACCCAGTACTTC. Translation: CASSPTGLQGETQYF.

This sequence joins TRBV29-1 and TRBJ2-2; D tentatively reads TRBD1 or TRBD2 (5 bases each). Germline loops: CDR1 SQVTM, CDR2 ANQGSEA. The CDR3 spans 15 residues. Between the trimmed V and J ends, which lost 2 bases and 5 bases, there was a span of 15 bases. CDR3 in DNA: TGCAGCGTTGAACCTGGGGGATCGGGGACCGGGGAGCTGTTTTTT. Translated, it gives CSVEPGGSGTGELFF.

This clonotype was detected many times. This sequence joins TRBV7-2 and TRBJ1-1; tentative D call: TRBD1 (5 bases). CDR3 size: 15 residues. V was clipped by 1 base and J by 4 bases, with 13 bases between them. Germline CDR1 SGHTA, CDR2 FQGNSA. CDR3 DNA sequence: TGTGCCAGCAGCTTAGGAGGGTCGGGGGGCACTGAAGCTTTCTTT. Residues: CASSLGGSGGTEAFF.

In the case of this clonotype: This may stem from a read error, because a much larger clone lies one nucleotide away. The chain couples TRBV12-3 or TRBV12-4 to TRBJ1-4; 7 positions match TRBD1. This CDR3 contains 12 residues. Here the CDR3 reads CASRPTGTASVF. Written as DNA, the CDR3 is TGTGCCAGCAGACCAACCGGGACAGCCTCCGTTTTT.

This clonotype was counted ten times or more. The chain has TRBV20-1 and TRBJ2-5; 7 bases are a match to TRBD1. There are 17 residues in the CDR3. Germline loops: CDR1 DFQATT, CDR2 SNEGSKA (reference sequence). V dropped 3 bases and J dropped 2; count of bases not matched to a gene: 15. This chain's CDR3 is CSARAFGTATLQETQYF. The CDR3 bases are TGCAGTGCTAGGGCGTTCGGGACAGCAACCTTACAAGAGACCCAGTACTTC.

This clonotype was counted at least ten times. The V and J genes are TRBV5-8 and TRBJ1-3, with a tentative D call TRBD1 (5 bases). The V and J ends lost 4 bases and 0 bases respectively, with 17 bases between them. The CDR3 is made up of 17 amino acids. Germline V gene sequence: CDR1 SGHTS, CDR2 YDEGEE. The CDR3 loop reads CASSLPQVGVSGNTIYF. The CDR3 region has the DNA TGTGCCAGCAGCCTACCACAGGTAGGCGTCTCTGGAAACACCATATATTTT. Full variable domain (rest looked up from reference TRBV5-8 and TRBJ1-3): EAGVTQSPTHLIKTRGQQATLRCSPISGHTSVYWYQQALGLGLQFLLWYDEGEERNRGNFPPRFSGRQFPNYSSELNVNALELEDSALYLCASSLPQVGVSGNTIYFGEGSWLTVV.

V usage is TRBV19 and J usage is TRBJ2-3, with D unclear. With 5 bases removed from V and 4 bases from J, the gap between germline ends came to 10 bases. CDR1 and CDR2 from the germline V gene are LNHDA and SQIVND (reference sequence). The CDR3 spans 13 residues. The CDR3 sequence is CASSQSRADTQYF. The DNA of the CDR3 is TGTGCCAGTAGTCAAAGCCGCGCAGATACGCAGTATTTT.